This T cell receptor (beta chain) was obtained from a study of T cell repertoires in cytomegalovirus infection. About the research overall: Public TCR beta signatures were indicative of both CMV infection and a matching HLA type.

General study points: Individuals carrying CMV plus the relevant HLA were identified by cumulative frequency of public TCR beta families. Ex vivo responses were dominated by HLA-C-restricted CMV-specific TCR beta clonotypes.

One entry per CDR3 protein, called by TCRdb with MiXCR from the reads. The profile shows around 130,000 distinct CDR3 sequences, roughly a quarter of them singletons. This clonotype showed up many times. Its specificity is not known. The V and J ends lost 3 bases and 4 bases, in that order; junction bases with no gene match: 5. Germline CDR1 and CDR2: SGHTA and FQGNSA. The CDR3 totals 14 residues. V usage is TRBV7-2 and J usage is TRBJ1-2; 7 nucleotides match TRBD1. The receptor was derived from a human donor in good health (CMV status not recorded). Some clones in this sample may be carry-over from other donors' samples. The sample taken for sequencing was PBMCs, sequenced either directly or after in vitro stimulation (not recorded which). Written as DNA, the CDR3 is TGTGCCAGCAGCTTGCAGGGGACAGCCTATGGCTACACCTTC. It encodes CASSLQGTAYGYTF.